The rows below give T cell receptor beta chains drawn from one sample of a study of lymphopenia after photon versus proton radiotherapy. Assay used: immunoSEQ multiplex PCR; TCRdb lists only in-frame clones, some missing. The sample contains roughly 35,000 clones, about 84% of which appear only once. Here the sequenced sample was peripheral blood, taken from a patient treated with photon-based radiotherapy. These receptor sequences come from a middle-aged man with gastric cancer. Both conserved end residues are part of each CDR3. D genes are given only for firm matches. A clone size is listed for some rows: how often the clone was seen (once, few, many), or a class if it is expanded.

>.|.|TRBV28|TRBJ1-1
TGTGCCAGCACCCCCGGTCGTAACACTGAAGCTTTCTTT
CASTPGRNTEAFF
>.|.|TRBV25-1|TRBJ2-3
TGTGCCAGCAGCCCCCCCCCGGGCAGAAGCACAGATACGCAGTATTTT
CASSPPPGRSTDTQYF
>.|TRBD2|TRBV4-1|TRBJ2-7
TGCGCCAGCAGTCCGGGACTAGCGGGCCGAAGGGGCTACGAGCAGTACTTC
CASSPGLAGRRGYEQYF
>few|.|TRBV7-9|TRBJ2-6
TGTGCCAGCAGCCGAGAAAGGTCTGGGGCCAACGTCCTGACTTTC
CASSRERSGANVLTF
>.|TRBD1|TRBV19|TRBJ2-1
TGTGCCAGTAGTATCCAATCAGGGGGCACCTACAATGAGCAGTTCTTC
CASSIQSGGTYNEQFF
>.|.|TRBV6-5|TRBJ2-2
TGTGCCAGCGGGGGCAGAGCGAACACCGGGGAGCTGTTTTTT
CASGGRANTGELFF
>.|TRBD1|TRBV5-4|TRBJ2-5
TGTGCCAGCAGCCCCCAGACAGGGGGTACCTGGCCGGAGACCCAGTACTTC
CASSPQTGGTWPETQYF
>.|TRBD2|TRBV30|TRBJ2-3
TGTGCCTGGAGTGCGCTAGCGGGAGTAGTAGGAGATACGCAGTATTTT
CAWSALAGVVGDTQYF
>few|TRBD2|TRBV30|TRBJ2-2
TGTGCCTCCGAGGCTAGCGGGAGTATCGACACCGGGGAGCTGTTTTTT
CASEASGSIDTGELFF
>.|TRBD2|TRBV7-9|TRBJ2-5
TGTGCCAGCAGCTTAAAAGGGTCTAGCGGGAGTAGGTTGACCCAGTACTTC
CASSLKGSSGSRLTQYF
>few|.|TRBV18|TRBJ2-6
TGTGCCAGCTCAGCGACGGGCTCTGGGGCCAACGTCCTGACTTTC
CASSATGSGANVLTF
>.|TRBD2|TRBV18|TRBJ2-7
TGTGCCAGCTCTTATCTAGCGGAACGGGGGGAGCAGTACTTC
CASSYLAERGEQYF
>.|TRBD1|TRBV6-1|TRBJ1-2
TGTGCCAGCAGTCCGGGACAGGGTCGGAATGGCTACACCTTC
CASSPGQGRNGYTF
>.|TRBD1|TRBV6-6|TRBJ1-2
TGTGCCAGCACGGACAGGGGGAAAGCGGCCTATGGCTACACCTTC
CASTDRGKAAYGYTF
>.|.|TRBV28|TRBJ2-5
TGTGCCAGCAGTTTATATTTGGAGACCCAGTACTTC
CASSLYLETQYF